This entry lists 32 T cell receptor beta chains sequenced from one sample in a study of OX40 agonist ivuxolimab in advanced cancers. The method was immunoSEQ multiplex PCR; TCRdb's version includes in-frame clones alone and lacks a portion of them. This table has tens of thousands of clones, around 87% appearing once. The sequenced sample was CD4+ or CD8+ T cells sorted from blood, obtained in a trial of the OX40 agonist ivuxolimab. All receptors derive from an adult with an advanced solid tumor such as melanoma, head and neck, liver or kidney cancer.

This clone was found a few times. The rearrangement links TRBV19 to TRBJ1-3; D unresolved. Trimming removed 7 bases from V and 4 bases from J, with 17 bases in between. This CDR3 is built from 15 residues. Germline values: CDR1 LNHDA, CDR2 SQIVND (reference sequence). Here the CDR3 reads CASTIPFLEGNTIYF. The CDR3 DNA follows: TGTGCCAGTACCATCCCATTCTTGGAAGGAAACACCATATATTTT.

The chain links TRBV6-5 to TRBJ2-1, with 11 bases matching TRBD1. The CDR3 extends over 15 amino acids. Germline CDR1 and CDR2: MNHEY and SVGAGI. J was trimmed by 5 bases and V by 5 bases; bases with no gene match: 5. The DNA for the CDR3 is TGTGCCAGCAGTGGACAGGGGGCGCGGGACAATGAGCAGTTCTTC. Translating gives CASSGQGARDNEQFF.

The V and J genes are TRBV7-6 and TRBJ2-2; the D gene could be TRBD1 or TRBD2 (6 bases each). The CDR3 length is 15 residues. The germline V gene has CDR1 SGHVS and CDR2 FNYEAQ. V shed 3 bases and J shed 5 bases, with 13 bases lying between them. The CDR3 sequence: CASSFSVGGTGELFF. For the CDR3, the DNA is TGTGCCAGCAGCTTCTCAGTAGGGGGGACCGGGGAGCTGTTTTTT.

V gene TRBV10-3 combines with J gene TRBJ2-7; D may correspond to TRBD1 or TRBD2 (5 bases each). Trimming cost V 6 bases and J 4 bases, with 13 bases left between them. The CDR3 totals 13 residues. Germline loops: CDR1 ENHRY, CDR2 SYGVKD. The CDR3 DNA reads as TGTGCCATCAGGGGAGAGGGGCCTTACGAGCAGTACTTC. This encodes CAIRGEGPYEQYF.

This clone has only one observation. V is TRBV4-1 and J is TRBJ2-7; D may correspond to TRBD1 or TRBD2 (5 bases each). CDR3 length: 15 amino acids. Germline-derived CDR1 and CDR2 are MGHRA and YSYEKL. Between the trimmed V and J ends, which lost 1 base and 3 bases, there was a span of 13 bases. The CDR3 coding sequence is TGCGCCAGCAGCCAAGCTACCGGGACGGACTACGAGCAGTACTTC. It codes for CASSQATGTDYEQYF.

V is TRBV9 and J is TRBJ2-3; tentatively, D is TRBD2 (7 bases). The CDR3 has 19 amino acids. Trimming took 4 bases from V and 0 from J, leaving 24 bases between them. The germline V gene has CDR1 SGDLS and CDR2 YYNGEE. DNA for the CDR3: TGTGCCAGCAGCTCTCCCGGGTCGTCGGGGGGCTTTAGCACAGATACGCAGTATTTT. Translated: CASSSPGSSGGFSTDTQYF.

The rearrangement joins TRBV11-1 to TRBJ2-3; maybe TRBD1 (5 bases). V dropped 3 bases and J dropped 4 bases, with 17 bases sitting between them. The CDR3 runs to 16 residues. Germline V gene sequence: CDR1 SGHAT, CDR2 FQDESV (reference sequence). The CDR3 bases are TGTGCCAGCAGCTTCCCGGGTTCGCTCAGGGCAGATACGCAGTATTTT. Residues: CASSFPGSLRADTQYF.

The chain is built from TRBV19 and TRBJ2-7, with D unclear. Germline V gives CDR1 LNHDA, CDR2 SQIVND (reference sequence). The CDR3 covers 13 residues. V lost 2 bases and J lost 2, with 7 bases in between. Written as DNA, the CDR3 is TGTGCCAGTAGTATAAACGGGCCCTACGAGCAGTACTTC. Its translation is CASSINGPYEQYF.

DNA of the CDR3: TGTGCCAGCAGTTTATTAGGATCTGGAAACACCATATATTTT. Protein product: CASSLLGSGNTIYF. The rearrangement uses TRBV27 and TRBJ1-3; no reliable D call. The germline V and J ends were trimmed by 1 base and 1 base, with 5 bases remaining between them. CDR1 is MNHEY and CDR2 is SMNVEV in the germline V gene (reference sequence). CDR3 size: 14 residues.

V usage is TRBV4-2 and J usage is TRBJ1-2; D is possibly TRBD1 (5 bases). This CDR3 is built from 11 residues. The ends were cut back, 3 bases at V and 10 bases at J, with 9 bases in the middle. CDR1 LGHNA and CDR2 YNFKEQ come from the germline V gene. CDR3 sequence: CASSQGPIYTF. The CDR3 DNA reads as TGTGCCAGCAGCCAGGGACCTATCTACACCTTC.

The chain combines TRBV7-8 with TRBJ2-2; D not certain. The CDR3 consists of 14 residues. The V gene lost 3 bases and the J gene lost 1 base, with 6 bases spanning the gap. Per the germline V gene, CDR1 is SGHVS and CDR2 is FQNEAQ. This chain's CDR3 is CASSFYRNTGELFF. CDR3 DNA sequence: TGTGCCAGCAGCTTCTATAGGAACACCGGGGAGCTGTTTTTT. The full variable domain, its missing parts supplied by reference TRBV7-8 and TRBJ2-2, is GAGVSQSPRYKVAKRGQDVALRCDPISGHVSLFWYQQALGQGPEFLTYFQNEAQLDKSGLPSDRFFAERPEGSVSTLKIQRTQQEDSAVYLCASSFYRNTGELFFGEGSRLTVL.

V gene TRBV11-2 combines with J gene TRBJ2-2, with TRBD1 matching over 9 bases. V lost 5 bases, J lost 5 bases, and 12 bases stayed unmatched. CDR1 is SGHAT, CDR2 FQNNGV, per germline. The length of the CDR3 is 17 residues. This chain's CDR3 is CASSTPPGQGWTGELFF. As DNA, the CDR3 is TGTGCCAGCAGCACCCCGCCCGGACAGGGGTGGACCGGGGAGCTGTTTTTT.

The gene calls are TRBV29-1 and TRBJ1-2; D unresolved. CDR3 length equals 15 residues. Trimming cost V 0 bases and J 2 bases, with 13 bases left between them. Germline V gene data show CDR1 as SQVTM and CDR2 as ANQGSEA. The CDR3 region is CSVEEVAARNYGYTF. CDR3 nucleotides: TGCAGCGTTGAAGAAGTGGCCGCCCGGAACTATGGCTACACCTTC.

CDR3 DNA sequence: TGTGCCAGCAGCGACACAGGGAACGAGCAGTACTTC. Translated, it gives CASSDTGNEQYF. The chain couples TRBV7-9 to TRBJ2-7, with D possibly being TRBD1 (6 bases). V shed 5 bases and J shed 5 bases, with 10 bases lying between them. The CDR3 spans 12 residues. The V gene's germline CDR1 is SEHNR and CDR2 FQNEAQ (reference sequence).

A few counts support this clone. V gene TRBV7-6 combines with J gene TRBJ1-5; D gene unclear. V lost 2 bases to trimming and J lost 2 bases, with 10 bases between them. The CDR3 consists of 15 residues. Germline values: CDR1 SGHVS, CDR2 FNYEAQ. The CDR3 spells CASSLRGSRNQPQHF. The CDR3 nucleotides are TGTGCCAGCAGCTTACGGGGATCTCGCAATCAGCCCCAGCATTTT.

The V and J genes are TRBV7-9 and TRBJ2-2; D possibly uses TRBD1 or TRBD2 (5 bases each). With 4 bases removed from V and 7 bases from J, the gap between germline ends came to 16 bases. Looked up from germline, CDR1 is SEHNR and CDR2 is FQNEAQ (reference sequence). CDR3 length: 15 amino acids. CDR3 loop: CASSSEGTIDGELFF. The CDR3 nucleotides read TGTGCCAGCAGCTCCGAAGGGACGATAGACGGGGAGCTGTTTTTT.

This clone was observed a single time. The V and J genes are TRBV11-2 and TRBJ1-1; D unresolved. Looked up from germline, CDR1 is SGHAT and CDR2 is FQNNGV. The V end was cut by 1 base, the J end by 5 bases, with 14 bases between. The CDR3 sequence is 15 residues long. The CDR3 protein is CASSLGFPASTEAFF. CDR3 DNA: TGTGCCAGCAGCTTAGGGTTCCCCGCTTCGACTGAAGCTTTCTTT.

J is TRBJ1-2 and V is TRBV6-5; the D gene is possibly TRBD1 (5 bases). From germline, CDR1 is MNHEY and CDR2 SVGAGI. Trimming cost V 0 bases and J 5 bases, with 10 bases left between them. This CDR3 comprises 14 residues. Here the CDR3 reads CASSYSETVYGYTF. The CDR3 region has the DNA TGTGCCAGCAGTTACTCTGAGACAGTTTATGGCTACACCTTC.

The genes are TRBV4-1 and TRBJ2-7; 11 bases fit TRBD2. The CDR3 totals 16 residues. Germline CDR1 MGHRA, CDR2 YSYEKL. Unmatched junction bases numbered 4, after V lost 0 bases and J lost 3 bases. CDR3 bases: TGCGCCAGCAGCCAAGAAGGCACTAGCGGGGGCTACGAGCAGTACTTC. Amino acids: CASSQEGTSGGYEQYF.

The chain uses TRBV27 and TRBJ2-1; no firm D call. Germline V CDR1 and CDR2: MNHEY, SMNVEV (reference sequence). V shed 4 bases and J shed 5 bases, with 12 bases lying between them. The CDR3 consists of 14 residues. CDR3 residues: CASSSELSHNEQFF. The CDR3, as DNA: TGTGCCAGCAGTTCAGAACTATCCCACAATGAGCAGTTCTTC.

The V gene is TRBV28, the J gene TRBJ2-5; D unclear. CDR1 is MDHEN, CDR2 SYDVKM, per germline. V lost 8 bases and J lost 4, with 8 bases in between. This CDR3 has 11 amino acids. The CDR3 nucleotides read TGTGCCAGCGTCCATAGAGAGACCCAGTACTTC. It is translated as CASVHRETQYF.

The DNA for the CDR3 is TGTGCCAGCAGGGACAGGGGCCTAAGCTCCTACGAGCAGTACTTC. It codes for CASRDRGLSSYEQYF. This chain uses TRBV6-6 with TRBJ2-7, with TRBD1 identical over 9 bases. Trimming at V came to 6 bases and at J to 0 bases, leaving 6 bases not matched to a gene. The CDR3 sequence is 15 residues long. In germline, CDR1 is MNHNY, CDR2 SVGAGI (reference sequence).

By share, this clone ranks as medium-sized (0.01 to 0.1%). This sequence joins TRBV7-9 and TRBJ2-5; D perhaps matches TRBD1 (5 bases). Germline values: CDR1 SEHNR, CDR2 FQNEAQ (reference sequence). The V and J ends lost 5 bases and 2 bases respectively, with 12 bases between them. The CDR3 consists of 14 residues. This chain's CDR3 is CASSPRTPQETQYF. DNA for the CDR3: TGTGCCAGCAGCCCACGGACACCACAAGAGACCCAGTACTTC. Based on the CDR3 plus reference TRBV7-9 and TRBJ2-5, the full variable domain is DTGVSQNPRHKITKRGQNVTFRCDPISEHNRLYWYRQTLGQGPEFLTYFQNEAQLEKSRLLSDRFSAERPKGSFSTLEIQRTEQGDSAMYLCASSPRTPQETQYFGPGTRLLVL.

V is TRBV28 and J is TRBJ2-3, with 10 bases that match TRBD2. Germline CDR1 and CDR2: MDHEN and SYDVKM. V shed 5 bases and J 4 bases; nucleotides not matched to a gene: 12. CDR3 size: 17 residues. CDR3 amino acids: CASSPPLLAGSADTQYF. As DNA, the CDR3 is TGTGCCAGCAGTCCTCCTTTACTAGCGGGGTCCGCAGATACGCAGTATTTT.

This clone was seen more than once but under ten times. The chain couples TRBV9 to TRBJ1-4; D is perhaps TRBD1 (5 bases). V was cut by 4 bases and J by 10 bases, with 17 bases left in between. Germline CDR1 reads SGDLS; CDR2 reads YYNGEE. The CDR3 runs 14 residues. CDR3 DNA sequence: TGTGCCAGCAGCATCAACCCAGGGACCGTAAAACTGTTTTTT. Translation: CASSINPGTVKLFF.

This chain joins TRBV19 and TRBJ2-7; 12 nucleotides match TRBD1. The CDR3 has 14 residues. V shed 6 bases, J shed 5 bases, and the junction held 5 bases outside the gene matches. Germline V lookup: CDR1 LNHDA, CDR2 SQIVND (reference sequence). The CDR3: CASRGQGAYDEQYF. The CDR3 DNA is TGTGCCAGTAGGGGACAGGGGGCTTACGACGAGCAGTACTTC.

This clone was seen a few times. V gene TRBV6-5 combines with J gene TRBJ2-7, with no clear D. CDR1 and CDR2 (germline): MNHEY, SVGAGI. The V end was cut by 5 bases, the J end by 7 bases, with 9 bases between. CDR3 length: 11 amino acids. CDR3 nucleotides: TGTGCCAGCAGTAACCCTGAGGAGCAGTACTTC. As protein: CASSNPEEQYF.

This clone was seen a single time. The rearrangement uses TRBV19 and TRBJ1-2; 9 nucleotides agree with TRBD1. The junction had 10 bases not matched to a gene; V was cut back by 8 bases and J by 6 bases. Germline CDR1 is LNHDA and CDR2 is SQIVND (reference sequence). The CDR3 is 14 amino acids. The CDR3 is CASGDRVTLHGYTF. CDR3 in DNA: TGTGCCAGTGGGGACAGGGTAACCCTTCATGGCTACACCTTC.

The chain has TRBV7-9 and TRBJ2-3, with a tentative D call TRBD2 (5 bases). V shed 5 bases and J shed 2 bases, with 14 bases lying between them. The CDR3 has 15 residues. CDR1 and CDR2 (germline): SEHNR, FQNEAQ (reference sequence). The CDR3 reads CASSGADLDTDTQYF. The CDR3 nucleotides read TGTGCCAGCAGCGGAGCGGATCTCGACACAGATACGCAGTATTTT.

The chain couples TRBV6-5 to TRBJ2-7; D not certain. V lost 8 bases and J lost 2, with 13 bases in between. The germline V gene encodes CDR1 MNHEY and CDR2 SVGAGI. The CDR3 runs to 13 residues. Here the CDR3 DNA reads TGTGCCAGCGTTGGCCAGATTCCCTACGAGCAGTACTTC. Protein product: CASVGQIPYEQYF.

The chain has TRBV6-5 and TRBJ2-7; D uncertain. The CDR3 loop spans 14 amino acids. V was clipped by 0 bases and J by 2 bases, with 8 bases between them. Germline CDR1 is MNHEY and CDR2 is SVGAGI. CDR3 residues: CASSYSFDTYEQYF. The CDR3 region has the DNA TGTGCCAGCAGTTACTCGTTTGACACCTACGAGCAGTACTTC.

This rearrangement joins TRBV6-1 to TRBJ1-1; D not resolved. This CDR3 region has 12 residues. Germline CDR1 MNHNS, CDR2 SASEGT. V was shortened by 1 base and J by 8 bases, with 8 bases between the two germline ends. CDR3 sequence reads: CASSEDIFEAFF. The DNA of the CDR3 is TGTGCCAGCAGTGAAGATATCTTCGAAGCTTTCTTT.